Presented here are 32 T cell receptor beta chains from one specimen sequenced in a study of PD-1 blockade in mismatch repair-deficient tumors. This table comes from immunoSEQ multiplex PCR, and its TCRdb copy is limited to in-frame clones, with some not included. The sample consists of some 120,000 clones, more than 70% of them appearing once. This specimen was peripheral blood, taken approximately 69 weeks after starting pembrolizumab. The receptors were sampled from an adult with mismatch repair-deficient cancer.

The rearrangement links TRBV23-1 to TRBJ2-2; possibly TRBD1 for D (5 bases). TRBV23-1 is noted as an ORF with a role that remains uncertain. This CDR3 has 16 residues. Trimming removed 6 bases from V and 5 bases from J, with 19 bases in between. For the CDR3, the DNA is TGCGCCAGCAGCCGATCTGGGGCACATTCGACCGGGGAGCTGTTTTTT. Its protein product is CASSRSGAHSTGELFF.

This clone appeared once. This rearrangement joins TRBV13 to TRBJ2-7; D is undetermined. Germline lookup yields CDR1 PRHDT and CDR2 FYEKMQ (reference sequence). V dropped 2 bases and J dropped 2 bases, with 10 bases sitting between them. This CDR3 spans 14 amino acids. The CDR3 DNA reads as TGTGCCAGCAGCTTATCGTCTACAGCCTACGAGCAGTACTTC. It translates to CASSLSSTAYEQYF.

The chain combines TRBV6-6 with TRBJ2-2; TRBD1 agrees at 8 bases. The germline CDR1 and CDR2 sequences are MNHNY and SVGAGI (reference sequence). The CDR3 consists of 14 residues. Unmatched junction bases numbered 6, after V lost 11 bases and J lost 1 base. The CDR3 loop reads CAAGGTGNTGELFF. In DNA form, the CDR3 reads TGTGCCGCAGGAGGGACAGGGAACACCGGGGAGCTGTTTTTT.

The CDR3 DNA is TGCGCCAGCAGGGACGGATACTCCTACGAGCAGTACTTC. Translation gives CASRDGYSYEQYF. V usage is TRBV10-2 and J usage is TRBJ2-7; no definite D call. This CDR3 has 13 residues. Trimming took 6 bases from V and 0 from J, leaving 9 bases between them. Germline V lookup: CDR1 WSHSY, CDR2 SAAADI.

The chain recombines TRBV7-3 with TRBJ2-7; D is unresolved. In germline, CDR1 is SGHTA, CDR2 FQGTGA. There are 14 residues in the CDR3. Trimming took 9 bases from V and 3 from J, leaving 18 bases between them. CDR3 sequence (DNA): TGTGCCAGTACCTTCCCCTCCTCCCTCTACGAGCAGTACTTC. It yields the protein CASTFPSSLYEQYF.

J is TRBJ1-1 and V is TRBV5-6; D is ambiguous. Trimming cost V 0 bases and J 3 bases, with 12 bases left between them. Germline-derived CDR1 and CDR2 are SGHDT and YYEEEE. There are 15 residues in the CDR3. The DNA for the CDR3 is TGTGCCAGCAGCTTGGTGCGTTGGTATGACACTGAAGCTTTCTTT. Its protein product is CASSLVRWYDTEAFF. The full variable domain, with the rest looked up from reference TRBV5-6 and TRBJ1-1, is DAGVTQSPTHLIKTRGQQVTLRCSPKSGHDTVSWYQQALGQGPQFIFQYYEEEERQRGNFPDRFSGHQFPNYSSELNVNALLLGDSALYLCASSLVRWYDTEAFFGQGTRLTVV.

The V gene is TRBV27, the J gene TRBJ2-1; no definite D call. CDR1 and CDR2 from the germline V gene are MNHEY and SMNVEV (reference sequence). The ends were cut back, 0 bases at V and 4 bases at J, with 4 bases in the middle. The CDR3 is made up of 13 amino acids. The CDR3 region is CASSLSLYNEQFF. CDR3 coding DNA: TGTGCCAGCAGTTTATCGTTGTACAATGAGCAGTTCTTC.

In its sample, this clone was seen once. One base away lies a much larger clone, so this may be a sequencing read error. CDR3 amino acids: CASRGTYEQYF. The CDR3 DNA sequence: TGTGCCAGCAGAGGGACCTACGAGCAGTACTTC. The chain combines TRBV6-1 with TRBJ2-7; no reliable D call. V shed 6 bases and J shed 2 bases, with 5 bases lying between them. The germline V gene encodes CDR1 MNHNS and CDR2 SASEGT. This CDR3 contains 11 residues.

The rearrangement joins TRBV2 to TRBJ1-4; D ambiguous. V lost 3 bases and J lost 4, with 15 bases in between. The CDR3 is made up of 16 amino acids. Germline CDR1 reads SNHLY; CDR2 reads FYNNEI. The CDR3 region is CASSDRLETYNEKLFF. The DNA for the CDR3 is TGTGCCAGCAGTGATAGGTTAGAGACCTATAATGAAAAACTGTTTTTT.

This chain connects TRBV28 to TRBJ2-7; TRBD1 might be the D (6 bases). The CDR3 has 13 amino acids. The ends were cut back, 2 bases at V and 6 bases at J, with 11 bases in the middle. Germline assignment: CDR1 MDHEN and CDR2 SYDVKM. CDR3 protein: CASSLGQGREQYF. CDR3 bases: TGTGCCAGCAGTTTAGGCCAGGGGCGCGAGCAGTACTTC.

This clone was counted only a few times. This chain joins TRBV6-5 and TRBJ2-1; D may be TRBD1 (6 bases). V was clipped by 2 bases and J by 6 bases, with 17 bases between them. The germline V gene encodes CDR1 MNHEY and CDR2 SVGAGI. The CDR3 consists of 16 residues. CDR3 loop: CASSYTQGYGSNEQFF. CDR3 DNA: TGTGCCAGCAGTTACACACAGGGATATGGGTCCAATGAGCAGTTCTTC.

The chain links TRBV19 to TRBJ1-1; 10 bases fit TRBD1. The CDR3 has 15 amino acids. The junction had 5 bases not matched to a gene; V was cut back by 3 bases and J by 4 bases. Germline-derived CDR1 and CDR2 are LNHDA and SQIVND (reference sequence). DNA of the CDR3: TGTGCCAGTAGTATTGGGACAGGGGTAGGCACTGAAGCTTTCTTT. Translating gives CASSIGTGVGTEAFF.

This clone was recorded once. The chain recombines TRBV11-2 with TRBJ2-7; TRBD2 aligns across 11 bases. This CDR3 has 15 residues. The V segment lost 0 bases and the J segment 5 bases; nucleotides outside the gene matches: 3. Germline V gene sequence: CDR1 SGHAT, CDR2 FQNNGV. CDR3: CASSLDLSGRDEQYF. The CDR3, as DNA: TGTGCCAGCAGCTTAGATCTTAGCGGGAGGGACGAGCAGTACTTC.

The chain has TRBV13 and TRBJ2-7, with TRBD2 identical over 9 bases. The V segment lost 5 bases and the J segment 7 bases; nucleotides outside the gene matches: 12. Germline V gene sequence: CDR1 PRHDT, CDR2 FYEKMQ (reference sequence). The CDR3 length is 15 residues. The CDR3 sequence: CASSLIESGRFEQYF. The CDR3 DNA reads TGTGCCAGCAGCCTTATTGAAAGCGGGAGGTTTGAGCAGTACTTC.

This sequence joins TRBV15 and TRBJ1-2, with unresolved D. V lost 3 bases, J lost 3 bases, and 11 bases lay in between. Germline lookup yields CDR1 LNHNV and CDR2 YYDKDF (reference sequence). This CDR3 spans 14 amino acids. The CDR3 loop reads CATSSATHYYGYTF. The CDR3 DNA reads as TGTGCCACCAGCAGCGCAACCCACTACTATGGCTACACCTTC.

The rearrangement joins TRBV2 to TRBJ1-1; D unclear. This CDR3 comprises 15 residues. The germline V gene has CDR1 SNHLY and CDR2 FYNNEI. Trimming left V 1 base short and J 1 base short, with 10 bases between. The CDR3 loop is CASSEDPGTNTEAFF. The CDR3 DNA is TGTGCCAGCAGTGAAGACCCGGGCACGAACACTGAAGCTTTCTTT.

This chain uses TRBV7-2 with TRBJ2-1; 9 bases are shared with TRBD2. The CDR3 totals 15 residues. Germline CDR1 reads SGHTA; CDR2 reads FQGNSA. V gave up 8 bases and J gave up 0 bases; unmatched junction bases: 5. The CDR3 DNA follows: TGTGCCAGCTTGGCGGGGGGGAGCTCCTACAATGAGCAGTTCTTC. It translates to CASLAGGSSYNEQFF.

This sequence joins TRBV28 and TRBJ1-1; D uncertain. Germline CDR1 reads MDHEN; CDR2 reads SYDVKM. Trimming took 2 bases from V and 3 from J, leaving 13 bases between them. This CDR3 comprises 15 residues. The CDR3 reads CASSLEPGLYTEAFF. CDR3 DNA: TGTGCCAGCAGTTTAGAGCCGGGTCTGTACACTGAAGCTTTCTTT.

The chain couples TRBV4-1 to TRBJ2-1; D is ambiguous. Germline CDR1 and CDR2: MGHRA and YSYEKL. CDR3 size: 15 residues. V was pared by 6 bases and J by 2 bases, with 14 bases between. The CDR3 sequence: CASSARLLTYNEQFF. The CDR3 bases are TGCGCCAGCAGTGCCCGGCTACTTACCTACAATGAGCAGTTCTTC.

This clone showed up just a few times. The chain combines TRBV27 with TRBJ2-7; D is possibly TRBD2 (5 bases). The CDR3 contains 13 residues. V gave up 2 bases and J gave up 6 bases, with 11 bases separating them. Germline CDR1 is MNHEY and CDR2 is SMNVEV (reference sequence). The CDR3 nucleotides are TGTGCCAGCAGTTTAACGTCGGGGTCCGAGCAGTACTTC. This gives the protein CASSLTSGSEQYF.

CDR3 amino acids: CASSPGTGPYEQYF. Here the CDR3 DNA reads TGTGCCAGCAGCCCCGGGACAGGGCCCTACGAGCAGTACTTC. The chain couples TRBV6-5 to TRBJ2-7, with 9 nucleotides matching TRBD1. In germline, CDR1 is MNHEY, CDR2 SVGAGI. This CDR3 comprises 14 residues. Losses at the gene ends were 6 bases for V and 2 bases for J; bases not matched to a gene: 5.

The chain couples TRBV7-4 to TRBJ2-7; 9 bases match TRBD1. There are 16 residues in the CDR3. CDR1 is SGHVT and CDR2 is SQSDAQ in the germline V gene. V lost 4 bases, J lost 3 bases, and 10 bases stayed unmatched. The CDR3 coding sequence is TGTGCCAGCAGCTCCCCGCCGGGACAGGGTAGCTACGAGCAGTACTTC. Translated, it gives CASSSPPGQGSYEQYF.

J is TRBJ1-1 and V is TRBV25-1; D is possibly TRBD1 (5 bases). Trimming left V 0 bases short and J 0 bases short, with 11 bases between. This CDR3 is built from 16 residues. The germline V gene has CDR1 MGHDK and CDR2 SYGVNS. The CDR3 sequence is CASSEYRAGVNTEAFF. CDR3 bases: TGTGCCAGCAGTGAATACAGGGCAGGCGTGAACACTGAAGCTTTCTTT.

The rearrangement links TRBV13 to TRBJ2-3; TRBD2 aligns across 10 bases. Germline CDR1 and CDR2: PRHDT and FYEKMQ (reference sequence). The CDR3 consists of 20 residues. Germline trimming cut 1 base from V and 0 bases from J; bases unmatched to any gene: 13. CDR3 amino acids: CASSLEYGLADIRSTDTQYF. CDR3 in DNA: TGTGCCAGCAGCTTAGAGTACGGACTAGCGGACATCCGCAGCACAGATACGCAGTATTTT.

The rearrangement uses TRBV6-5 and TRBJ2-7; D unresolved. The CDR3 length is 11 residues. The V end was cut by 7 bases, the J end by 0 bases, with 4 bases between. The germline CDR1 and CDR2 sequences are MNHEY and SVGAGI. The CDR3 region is CASTVSYEQYF. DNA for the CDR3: TGTGCCAGCACTGTCTCCTACGAGCAGTACTTC.

The CDR3 coding sequence is TGTGCCAGCAGCCCTTACAGGGGATGGGGCGAGCAGTACTTC. It yields the protein CASSPYRGWGEQYF. V gene TRBV7-2 combines with J gene TRBJ2-7; 7 bases are shared with TRBD1. CDR1 is SGHTA and CDR2 is FQGNSA in the germline V gene. CDR3 length: 14 residues. After removal of 5 bases from V and 6 bases from J, the junction contained 10 bases not matched to a gene. Full variable domain (missing parts from reference TRBV7-2 and TRBJ2-7): GAGVSQSPSNKVTEKGKDVELRCDPISGHTALYWYRQSLGQGLEFLIYFQGNSAPDKSGLPSDRFSAERTGGSVSTLTIQRTQQEDSAVYLCASSPYRGWGEQYFGPGTRLTVT.

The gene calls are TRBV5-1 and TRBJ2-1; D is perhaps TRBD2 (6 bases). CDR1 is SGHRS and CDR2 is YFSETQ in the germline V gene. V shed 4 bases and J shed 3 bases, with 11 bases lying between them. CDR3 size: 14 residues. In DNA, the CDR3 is TGCGCCAGCAGCCATGGCGGGATCTACAATGAGCAGTTCTTC. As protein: CASSHGGIYNEQFF.

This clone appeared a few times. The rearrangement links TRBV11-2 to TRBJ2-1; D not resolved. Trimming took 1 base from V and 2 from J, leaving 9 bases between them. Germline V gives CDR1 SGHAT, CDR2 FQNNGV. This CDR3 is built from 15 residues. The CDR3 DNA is TGTGCCAGCAGCTTAGGAGGCGGCACCTACAATGAGCAGTTCTTC. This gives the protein CASSLGGGTYNEQFF.

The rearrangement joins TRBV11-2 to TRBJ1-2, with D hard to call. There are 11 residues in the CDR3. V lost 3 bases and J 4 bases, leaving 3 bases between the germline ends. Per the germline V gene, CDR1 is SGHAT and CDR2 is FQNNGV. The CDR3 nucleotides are TGTGCCAGCAGCTTTGGCTATGGCTACACCTTC. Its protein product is CASSFGYGYTF.

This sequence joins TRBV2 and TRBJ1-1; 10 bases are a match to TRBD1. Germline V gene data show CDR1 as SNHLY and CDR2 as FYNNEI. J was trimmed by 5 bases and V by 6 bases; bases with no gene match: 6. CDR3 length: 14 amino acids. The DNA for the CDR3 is TGTGCCAGCAGCGAGACAGGGGGCTGGACTGAAGCTTTCTTT. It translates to CASSETGGWTEAFF.

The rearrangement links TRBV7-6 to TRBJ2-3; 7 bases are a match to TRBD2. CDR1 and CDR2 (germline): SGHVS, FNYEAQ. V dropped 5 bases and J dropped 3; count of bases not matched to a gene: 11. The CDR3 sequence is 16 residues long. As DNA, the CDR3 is TGTGCCAGCAGCCCCCGAGCGGGAAAGACAACAGATACGCAGTATTTT. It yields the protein CASSPRAGKTTDTQYF.

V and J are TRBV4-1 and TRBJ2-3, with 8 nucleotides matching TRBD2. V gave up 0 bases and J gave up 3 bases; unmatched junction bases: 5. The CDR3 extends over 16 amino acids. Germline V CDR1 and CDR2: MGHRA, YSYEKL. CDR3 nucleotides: TGCGCCAGCAGCCAAGAACCGGGACTAGGGACAGATACGCAGTATTTT. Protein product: CASSQEPGLGTDTQYF.